The rows below give T cell receptor beta chains drawn from one sample of a study of cytotoxic CD8 clonotypes in ibrutinib-treated CLL. Only in-frame clones appear in the TCRdb table, and some are missing; sequencing was by immunoSEQ multiplex PCR. In the table there are some 140,000 clones, 80% to 85% of which are singletons. The input for sequencing was PBMCs, taken after 24 months of ibrutinib treatment. The receptors originated from a human donor with chronic lymphocytic leukemia. The CDR3 runs from the conserved cysteine through the conserved F or W. A D gene is named only where the DNA matches it firmly. Clone size is stated in some rows and not others, as once, few, many or a class when expanded.

d_gene | abundance | j_gene | v_gene | CDR3nt | CDR3aa
TRBD1 | - | TRBJ2-7 | TRBV6-1 | TGTGCCAGCAGTACCCGGGACAGTAACTACGAGCAGTACTTC | CASSTRDSNYEQYF
- | - | TRBJ1-2 | TRBV29-1 | TGCAGCGTTGAGGCGGGGGGCAACTATGGCTACACCTTC | CSVEAGGNYGYTF
TRBD1 | - | TRBJ2-7 | TRBV29-1 | TGCAGCGTGACCCCGGGACAGGGCTACGAGCAGTACTTC | CSVTPGQGYEQYF
- | - | TRBJ2-4 | TRBV5-1 | TGCGCCAGCAGCCTACAGGGTGGGATGAACATTCAGTACTTC | CASSLQGGMNIQYF
TRBD1 | - | TRBJ1-2 | TRBV27 | TGTGCCAGCAGTTCAAGGACAGGGGGCTCTGATGACTACACCTTC | CASSSRTGGSDDYTF
- | - | TRBJ2-4 | TRBV18 | TGTGCCAGCTCCGCGGACCCCGTAGCCAAAAACATTCAGTACTTC | CASSADPVAKNIQYF
- | once | TRBJ1-1 | TRBV7-6 | TGTGCCAGCAGCTCAACACGGAACACTGAAGCTTTCTTT | CASSSTRNTEAFF
- | - | TRBJ2-7 | TRBV6-1 | TGTGCCAGCAGTGAAGGATACTACGAGCAGTACTTC | CASSEGYYEQYF
- | once | TRBJ1-1 | TRBV19 | TGTGCCAGTCGCGAATTGGGCTCGGGGACTGAAGCTTTCTTT | CASRELGSGTEAFF
- | - | TRBJ2-5 | TRBV6-5 | TGTGCCAGCAGGATGCCGGGACGGGAAGAGACCCAGTACTTC | CASRMPGREETQYF
TRBD1 | - | TRBJ1-2 | TRBV7-8 | TGTGCCAGCAGCTTAGGGCCCCCAGGGGGCGCAAGGGGCTACACCTTC | CASSLGPPGGARGYTF
- | few | TRBJ1-6 | TRBV18 | TGTGCCAGCTCGACACCTAATTCACCCCTCCACTTT | CASSTPNSPLHF
- | - | TRBJ1-2 | TRBV10-3 | TGTGCCATCAGAGTGCTCGGACCCGGGGGCTATGGCTACACCTTC | CAIRVLGPGGYGYTF
TRBD2 | - | TRBJ2-2 | TRBV27 | TGTGCCAGCAGTTTACGACTAGCGGGGGCCGCGAACACCGGGGAGCTGTTTTTT | CASSLRLAGAANTGELFF
- | once | TRBJ1-5 | TRBV19 | TGTGCGGATTGCGCTTTGCGAATTCTAATTAGCAATCAGCCCCAGCATTTT | CADCALRILISNQPQHF
TRBD1 | - | TRBJ2-2 | TRBV10-1 | TGCGCCAGCAGGGCTGGGACAGGGGGCACCGGGGAGCTGTTTTTT | CASRAGTGGTGELFF
TRBD2 | - | TRBJ2-5 | TRBV6-6 | TGTGCCAGCAGTTCCCTACAGCGGGGAGAGACCCAGTACTTC | CASSSLQRGETQYF